This entry lists 21 T cell receptor beta chains sequenced from one sample in a study of PD-L1 blockade in urothelial cancer. Time point given: peripheral blood 6 weeks after treatment start. This table comes from immunoSEQ multiplex PCR, and its TCRdb copy is limited to in-frame clones, with some not included. The sample lists 35,000 to 55,000 clones, around four fifths occurring once. The input for sequencing was PBMCs, taken around atezolizumab (anti-PD-L1) treatment. All receptors come from a man aged 55-75 years with urothelial cancer.

V and J are TRBV19 and TRBJ2-1; 7 bases match TRBD2. Germline values: CDR1 LNHDA, CDR2 SQIVND (reference sequence). The CDR3 totals 16 residues. V trimming: 1 base; J trimming: 5 bases; junction bases outside the gene matches: 8. DNA for the CDR3: TGTGCCAGTAGTATAGCTGCGGGGGATAGCAACAATGAGCAGTTCTTC. This gives the protein CASSIAAGDSNNEQFF.

This clone was counted only a few times. In DNA form, the CDR3 reads TGTGCCAGCAGCTTGAACCTCCCCGGACAGGGTTGGGAGACCCAGTACTTC. Translated: CASSLNLPGQGWETQYF. V gene TRBV5-5 combines with J gene TRBJ2-5; 8 nucleotides line up with TRBD1. CDR1 and CDR2 (germline): SGHKS, YYEKEE (reference sequence). The CDR3 runs to 17 residues. V was clipped by 1 base and J by 5 bases; unmatched bases: 13.

The genes are TRBV5-1 and TRBJ1-1; D possibly corresponds to TRBD1 (6 bases). CDR1 is SGHRS, CDR2 YFSETQ, per germline. The CDR3 covers 14 residues. Trimming removed 7 bases from V and 4 bases from J, with 17 bases in between. The CDR3 region has the DNA TGCGCCAGCTCAAGCTGGGGGGGGCTCACTGAAGCTTTCTTT. It translates to CASSSWGGLTEAFF.

The chain combines TRBV4-1 with TRBJ2-1; unclear D gene. This CDR3 has 15 residues. V lost 3 bases and J 5 bases, leaving 14 bases between the germline ends. CDR1 and CDR2 from the germline V gene are MGHRA and YSYEKL. CDR3 in DNA: TGCGCCAGCAGCCAGCCGACGCGGCCTAACAATGAGCAGTTCTTC. It is translated as CASSQPTRPNNEQFF.

The chain uses TRBV28 and TRBJ1-1; 10 nucleotides line up with TRBD1. Trimming took 1 base from V and 6 from J; bases not matched to a gene: 5. Germline lookup yields CDR1 MDHEN and CDR2 SYDVKM. The CDR3 has 15 residues. CDR3 loop: CASSLLIGQGAEAFF. In nucleotides, the CDR3 is TGTGCCAGCAGTTTATTAATCGGACAGGGGGCTGAAGCTTTCTTT.

V and J are TRBV15 and TRBJ2-1; 7 bases are a match to TRBD2. J was trimmed by 0 bases and V by 2 bases; bases with no gene match: 7. This CDR3 region has 17 residues. Germline V CDR1 and CDR2: LNHNV, YYDKDF (reference sequence). CDR3 sequence (DNA): TGTGCCACCAGCAGATCCCGAGCGGGGAGCTCCTACAATGAGCAGTTCTTC. Amino acids: CATSRSRAGSSYNEQFF.

The chain links TRBV5-4 to TRBJ1-4; D perhaps matches TRBD1 (6 bases). Germline CDR1 SGHNT, CDR2 YYREEE (reference sequence). The CDR3 consists of 14 residues. The ends were cut back, 0 bases at V and 8 bases at J, with 11 bases in the middle. CDR3 in DNA: TGTGCCAGCAGCTTGGGAGGGGGACAAGAAAAACTGTTTTTT. This sequence encodes CASSLGGGQEKLFF.

V usage is TRBV9 and J usage is TRBJ1-3, with D tentatively TRBD1 (5 bases). CDR1 is SGDLS and CDR2 is YYNGEE in the germline V gene. V was pared by 2 bases and J by 6 bases, with 12 bases between. CDR3 length equals 14 residues. CDR3 residues: CASSVTDLANTIYF. In nucleotides, the CDR3 is TGTGCCAGCAGCGTGACAGATTTAGCAAACACCATATATTTT.

The chain couples TRBV5-1 to TRBJ2-1; TRBD2 aligns across 8 bases. Germline V gives CDR1 SGHRS, CDR2 YFSETQ. This CDR3 is 14 amino acids long. J was trimmed by 5 bases and V by 4 bases; bases with no gene match: 5. The CDR3 DNA reads as TGCGCCAGCAGCCGGGGGGGCGCCGACAATGAGCAGTTCTTC. It is translated as CASSRGGADNEQFF.

The rearrangement joins TRBV18 to TRBJ2-7; TRBD2 might be the D (6 bases). The CDR3 contains 14 residues. Germline V gene lookup returns CDR1 KGHSH and CDR2 LQKENI. V lost 3 bases to trimming and J lost 0 bases, with 9 bases between them. CDR3 amino acids: CASSPGGNSYEQYF. The CDR3, as DNA: TGTGCCAGCTCACCGGGCGGGAACTCCTACGAGCAGTACTTC. The full variable domain, in which reference TRBV18 and TRBJ2-7 provide the parts outside the CDR3, is NAGVMQNPRHLVRRRGQEARLRCSPMKGHSHVYWYRQLPEEGLKFMVYLQKENIIDESGMPKERFSAEFPKEGPSILRIQQVVRGDSAAYFCASSPGGNSYEQYFGPGTRLTVT.

The J gene is TRBJ1-5, the V gene TRBV19, with TRBD1 identical over 8 bases. The V gene end was trimmed by 9 bases and the J gene end by 5 bases; junction bases not matched to a gene: 12. Germline V gives CDR1 LNHDA, CDR2 SQIVND (reference sequence). The CDR3 spans 15 residues. In nucleotides, the CDR3 is TGTGCCAGCGAAAGCCACAGGGGGGGGGATCAGCCCCAGCATTTT. It is translated as CASESHRGGDQPQHF.

This chain joins TRBV29-1 and TRBJ1-1; TRBD1 aligns across 7 bases. The CDR3 length is 13 residues. Per germline, CDR1 SQVTM and CDR2 ANQGSEA. V was clipped by 7 bases and J by 4 bases; unmatched bases: 9. In nucleotides, the CDR3 is TGCAGCGCCCTGACAGGGCTGGGCACTGAAGCTTTCTTT. Translation: CSALTGLGTEAFF.

V gene TRBV18 combines with J gene TRBJ2-5; TRBD1 aligns across 11 bases. Germline CDR1 is KGHSH and CDR2 is LQKENI. The V gene end was trimmed by 6 bases and the J gene end by 4 bases; junction bases not matched to a gene: 4. The CDR3 sequence is 14 residues long. The CDR3 loop reads CASSHGTGGETQYF. Written as DNA, the CDR3 is TGTGCCAGCTCTCACGGGACAGGGGGAGAGACCCAGTACTTC.

The V gene is TRBV6-8, the J gene TRBJ2-7; possible D gene TRBD1, 6 bases. Trimming removed 5 bases from V and 4 bases from J, with 12 bases in between. The CDR3 consists of 13 residues. Germline V lookup: CDR1 MNHGY, CDR2 SAAAGT. DNA for the CDR3: TGTGCCAGCAGTCACAGGGCGGCATACGAGCAGTACTTC. Its translation: CASSHRAAYEQYF.

CDR3 DNA: TGTGCCTGGTCTGGGGGGTCGAGTAACACCGGGGAGCTGTTTTTT. The encoded protein is CAWSGGSSNTGELFF. V and J are TRBV30 and TRBJ2-2; weak D call: TRBD2 (6 bases). The V end lost 5 bases, the J end lost 2 bases, and 15 bases lay between the germline ends. CDR1 GTSNPN and CDR2 SVGIG come from the germline V gene (reference sequence). This CDR3 spans 15 amino acids. The full variable domain, rest sourced from reference TRBV30 and TRBJ2-2, is SQTIHQWPATLVQPVGSPLSLECTVEGTSNPNLYWYRQAAGRGLQLLFYSVGIGQISSEVPQNLSASRPQDRQFILSSKKLLLSDSGFYLCAWSGGSSNTGELFFGEGSRLTVL.

The chain is built from TRBV2 and TRBJ2-1, with 9 bases identical to TRBD1. V lost 7 bases and J lost 10; bases outside the gene matches: 11. The V gene's germline CDR1 is SNHLY and CDR2 FYNNEI. The CDR3 extends over 14 amino acids. Here the CDR3 DNA reads TGTGCCAGCACACGGACAGGGGCATCTTCAGAGCAGTTCTTC. Amino acids: CASTRTGASSEQFF.

CDR3 sequence (DNA): TGTGCCTGGTACGACACAGGGGGGACGACCGATGAGCAGTTCTTC. Its protein product is CAWYDTGGTTDEQFF. This chain connects TRBV30 to TRBJ2-1; TRBD1 matches 8 bases. CDR1 is GTSNPN and CDR2 is SVGIG in the germline V gene (reference sequence). This CDR3 has 15 amino acids. J lost 8 bases, V lost 5 bases, and 14 bases had no gene match.

The chain has TRBV29-1 and TRBJ2-1; 12 nucleotides agree with TRBD2. V dropped 5 bases and J dropped 4; count of bases not matched to a gene: 3. Germline V gene lookup returns CDR1 SQVTM and CDR2 ANQGSEA. The CDR3 covers 14 residues. This CDR3 reads CSVSSGGAYNEQFF. The CDR3 nucleotides are TGCAGCGTTTCTAGCGGGGGGGCTTACAATGAGCAGTTCTTC.

The chain links TRBV6-6 to TRBJ1-6; D gene unclear. The CDR3 consists of 12 residues. Trimming removed 5 bases at V and 10 bases at J, with 9 bases between. In germline, CDR1 is MNHNY, CDR2 SVGAGI (reference sequence). CDR3 amino acids: CASSVQVSPLHF. The CDR3 nucleotides are TGTGCCAGCAGTGTACAAGTCTCACCCCTCCACTTT.

V and J are TRBV9 and TRBJ2-7, with 9 bases that match TRBD2. Trimming took 0 bases from V and 4 from J; bases not matched to a gene: 5. Germline-derived CDR1 and CDR2 are SGDLS and YYNGEE. The CDR3 has 15 residues. In DNA form, the CDR3 reads TGTGCCAGCAGCGTAGAGGCGGGGGGGAATTACGAGCAGTACTTC. Its protein is CASSVEAGGNYEQYF.

This clone was counted a single time. The genes are TRBV19 and TRBJ2-2; D gene ambiguous. Trimming stripped 6 bases from V and 7 bases from J, with 21 bases between. Looked up from germline, CDR1 is LNHDA and CDR2 is SQIVND (reference sequence). The CDR3 runs 16 residues. The CDR3 nucleotides read TGTGCCAGTAGCCCGTCCCTCAAATTAGAGGTCGGGGAGCTGTTTTTT. This sequence encodes CASSPSLKLEVGELFF.